This T cell receptor beta chain comes out of a study of Graves' ophthalmopathy and Graves' hyperthyroidism. RNA transcripts were the template, and TCR beta CDR3 regions were amplified from them. HTBI primers served in a first-round RT-PCR, which a second-round multiplex PCR followed. TCRdb reprocessed the multiplex PCR reads with MiXCR, giving one entry per CDR3 protein. The sample carries fewer than 250,000 distinct CDR3 sequences, less than 30% recorded once. In the case of this clonotype: Antigen unknown.

Study-level results: A classifier, a 13-signature model, separated ophthalmopathy from stable hyperthyroidism with more than 85% sensitivity and about 83% specificity.

This receptor was identified in a man between 50 and 59 years old with Graves' ophthalmopathy. The sequencing input was peripheral blood.

In nucleotides, the CDR3 is TGTGCCAGCAGCTACGTGGAGGGTGGCACTGAAGCTTTCTTT. It translates to CASSYVEGGTEAFF. The rearrangement uses TRBV6-5 and TRBJ1-1; no definite D call. The CDR3 has 14 amino acids. Trimming took off 6 bases at V and 4 bases at J, with 15 bases between the two ends. Germline V gene data show CDR1 as MNHEY and CDR2 as SVGAGI.